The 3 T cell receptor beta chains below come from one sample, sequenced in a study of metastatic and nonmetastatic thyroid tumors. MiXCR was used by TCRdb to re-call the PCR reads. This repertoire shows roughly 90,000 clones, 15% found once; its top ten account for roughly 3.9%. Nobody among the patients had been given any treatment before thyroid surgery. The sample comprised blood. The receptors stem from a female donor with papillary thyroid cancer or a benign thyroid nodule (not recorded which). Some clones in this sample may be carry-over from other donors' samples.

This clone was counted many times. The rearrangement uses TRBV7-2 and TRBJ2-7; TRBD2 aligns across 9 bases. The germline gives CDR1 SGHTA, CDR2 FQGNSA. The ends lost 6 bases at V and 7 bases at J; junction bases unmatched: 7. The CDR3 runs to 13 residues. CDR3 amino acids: CASRSGGLGEQYF. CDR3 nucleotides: TGTGCCAGCAGAAGCGGGGGGTTGGGGGAGCAGTACTTC.

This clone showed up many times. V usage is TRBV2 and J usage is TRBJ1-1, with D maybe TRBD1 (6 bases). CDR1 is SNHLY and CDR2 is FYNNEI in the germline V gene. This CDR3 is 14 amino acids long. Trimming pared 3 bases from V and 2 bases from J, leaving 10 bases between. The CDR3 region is CASSEMGGNTEAFF. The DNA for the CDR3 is TGTGCCAGCAGTGAGATGGGGGGCAACACTGAAGCTTTCTTT.

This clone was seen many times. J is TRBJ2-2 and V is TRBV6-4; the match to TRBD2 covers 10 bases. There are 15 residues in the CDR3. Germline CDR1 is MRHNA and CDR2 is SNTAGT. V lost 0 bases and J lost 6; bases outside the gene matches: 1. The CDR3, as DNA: TGTGCCAGCAGTGACTCAGCGGGGGGGCCCGGGGAGCTGTTTTTT. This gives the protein CASSDSAGGPGELFF.